Below are 8 T cell receptor beta chains sequenced from a single sample in a study of beta chain features in type 1 diabetes. As every portion of the isolated RNA was reverse transcribed, the sequencing read expressed TCRB transcripts. The assay was immunoSEQ multiplex PCR, and TCRdb's table has in-frame clones only and misses some. The sample shows about 230,000 clones, 9.6% of them seen only once. The sequencing input was naive CD4+ T cells from blood. Receptor source: a woman under 30 in good health.

The chain links TRBV29-1 to TRBJ2-2; maybe TRBD1 (6 bases). The CDR3 is made up of 12 amino acids. Germline V gene data show CDR1 as SQVTM and CDR2 as ANQGSEA. The V end lost 7 bases, the J end lost 7 bases, and 13 bases lay between the germline ends. In nucleotides, the CDR3 is TGCAGCGCCGAGAAGGGGGACGGGGAGCTGTTTTTT. Amino acids: CSAEKGDGELFF.

This clone has more than one count but fewer than ten. CDR3 coding DNA: TGTGCCAGTAGTATCCTCCCAGGGACAGTTGAGCAGTTCTTC. Protein: CASSILPGTVEQFF. The chain employs TRBV19 and TRBJ2-1, with 7 bases lining up with TRBD1. V trimming: 3 bases; J trimming: 9 bases; junction bases outside the gene matches: 8. This CDR3 spans 14 amino acids. Germline V gene sequence: CDR1 LNHDA, CDR2 SQIVND (reference sequence).

This sequence joins TRBV6-5 and TRBJ1-2; 9 bases line up with TRBD1. This CDR3 has 15 amino acids. Trimming took 0 bases from V and 5 from J; bases not matched to a gene: 4. CDR1 and CDR2 from the germline V gene are MNHEY and SVGAGI. CDR3 DNA sequence: TGTGCCAGCAGTTACTCACCGGGACAGGGTTATGGCTACACCTTC. This codes for CASSYSPGQGYGYTF.

J is TRBJ2-7 and V is TRBV13, with TRBD2 matching over 8 bases. This CDR3 is built from 14 residues. In germline, CDR1 is PRHDT, CDR2 FYEKMQ (reference sequence). Losses at the gene ends were 3 bases for V and 3 bases for J; bases not matched to a gene: 4. CDR3 protein: CASSFGTSNYEQYF. The CDR3 coding sequence is TGTGCCAGCAGCTTTGGGACTAGTAACTACGAGCAGTACTTC.

In its sample, this clone was seen a few times. The chain combines TRBV19 with TRBJ2-7; 8 nucleotides match TRBD1. The CDR3 contains 13 residues. V gave up 9 bases and J gave up 6 bases; unmatched junction bases: 10. CDR1 LNHDA and CDR2 SQIVND come from the germline V gene (reference sequence). The DNA for the CDR3 is TGTGCCAGCTCTGTGGCAGGGGGCGCCGAGCAGTACTTC. This sequence encodes CASSVAGGAEQYF.

The table lists this clone with a few counts. The chain links TRBV30 to TRBJ2-2; 7 bases line up with TRBD1. CDR3 size: 13 residues. Per the germline V gene, CDR1 is GTSNPN and CDR2 is SVGIG (reference sequence). The V segment lost 2 bases and the J segment 7 bases; nucleotides outside the gene matches: 4. CDR3 nucleotide sequence: TGTGCCTGGAGTTACAGGGGCAACGGGGAGCTGTTTTTT. Protein: CAWSYRGNGELFF.

As DNA, the CDR3 is TGTGCCAGCAGCGGACTAAAGCGGGATACCGATGAGCAGTTCTTC. Translated: CASSGLKRDTDEQFF. The V call is TRBV25-1, the J call TRBJ2-1; 7 bases fit TRBD2. J gave up 8 bases and V 6 bases, and 13 bases lay outside the gene matches. CDR1 and CDR2 (germline): MGHDK, SYGVNS. The CDR3 is 15 amino acids.

The gene calls are TRBV13 and TRBJ2-1; 11 bases line up with TRBD2. Per the germline V gene, CDR1 is PRHDT and CDR2 is FYEKMQ (reference sequence). This CDR3 region has 14 residues. J was trimmed by 4 bases and V by 9 bases; bases with no gene match: 5. CDR3 loop: CASLLAGEYNEQFF. CDR3 bases: TGTGCCAGTCTACTAGCGGGGGAATACAATGAGCAGTTCTTC. The full variable domain, with the rest looked up from reference TRBV13 and TRBJ2-1, is AAGVIQSPRHLIKEKRETATLKCYPIPRHDTVYWYQQGPGQDPQFLISFYEKMQSDKGSIPDRFSAQQFSDYHSELNMSSLELGDSALYFCASLLAGEYNEQFFGPGTRLTVL.